These T cell receptor beta chains were read from a single sample in a study of human T cells and chemical hapten exposure. Via MiXCR, TCRdb re-called the RACE reads, giving one row per CDR3 protein. The table includes more than 150,000 distinct CDR3 sequences, 30% detected once. Sequencing used whole blood, obtained in connection with sensitization to the hapten diphenylcyclopropenone (DPC). Every receptor here comes from a woman in her twenties or thirties with alopecia areata. Some clones in this sample may be carry-over from other donors' samples. Each CDR3 is given with its conserved first and last residue. The D gene is left open where the match is weak. Size tells how often a clone was seen (once, few, many) or the class of an expanded clone, and some rows leave it out.

>.|TRBV5-1|.|TRBJ2-1
CASSLSPTEKYNEQFF
TGCGCCAGCAGCTTGAGTCCCACGGAGAAGTACAATGAGCAGTTCTTC
>.|TRBV5-4|.|TRBJ2-5
CASSLWSAQETQYF
TGTGCCAGCAGCTTGTGGTCCGCCCAAGAGACCCAGTACTTC
>many|TRBV28|.|TRBJ1-1
CASSLRGTEAFF
TGTGCCAGCAGTTTAAGGGGTACTGAAGCTTTCTTT
>.|TRBV28|TRBD2|TRBJ2-5
CASSPGTSGDQETQYF
TGTGCCAGCAGTCCAGGGACTAGCGGGGACCAAGAGACCCAGTACTTC
>few|TRBV28|.|TRBJ1-1
CASSSPGPGAFF
TGTGCCAGCAGTTCTCCAGGTCCGGGAGCTTTCTTT
>.|TRBV29-1|.|TRBJ1-1
CSAGTLYTEAFF
TGCAGCGCCGGGACGTTGTACACTGAAGCTTTCTTT
>.|TRBV3-1|TRBD2|TRBJ2-7
CASSQDSSSGSYEQYF
TGTGCCAGCAGCCAAGATAGTTCTAGCGGGAGCTACGAGCAGTACTTC
>.|TRBV20-1|TRBD1|TRBJ2-5
CSARGDSLGAQYF
TGCAGTGCTAGAGGGGACAGCCTCGGGGCCCAGTACTTC
>few|TRBV6-2/TRBV6-3|TRBD2|TRBJ2-3
CASSQTSSGGGTDTQYF
TGTGCCAGCAGTCAAACCTCTAGCGGAGGGGGCACAGATACGCAGTATTTT
>few|TRBV10-3|TRBD2|TRBJ2-5
CAIMAGGSHETQYF
TGTGCCATCATGGCCGGCGGGAGCCATGAGACCCAGTACTTC
>few|TRBV7-9|.|TRBJ2-3
CASSLKGGLADTQYF
TGTGCCAGCAGCTTAAAAGGCGGTCTAGCAGATACGCAGTATTTT
>.|TRBV4-3|TRBD1|TRBJ2-4
CASSHTGQGNIQYF
TGCGCCAGCAGCCATACGGGACAGGGAAACATTCAGTACTTC
>.|TRBV29-1|.|TRBJ1-2
CSVDEGIGGYTF
TGCAGCGTTGACGAGGGGATAGGGGGCTACACCTTC
>.|TRBV4-3|TRBD1|TRBJ1-3
CASSQGRGLGNTIYF
TGCGCCAGCAGCCAGGGCAGGGGGCTTGGAAACACCATATATTTT
>few|TRBV7-2|TRBD2|TRBJ2-2
CASSTGGGRTTGELFF
TGTGCCAGCAGCACGGGGGGGGGACGGACGACCGGGGAGCTGTTTTTT
>few|TRBV20-1|TRBD2|TRBJ2-3
CSAGIAGATDTQYF
TGCAGTGCTGGTATAGCGGGGGCCACGGATACGCAGTATTTT
>few|TRBV10-3|TRBD1|TRBJ2-2
CAIRGQGNTGELFF
TGTGCCATCAGAGGACAGGGGAACACCGGGGAGCTGTTTTTT
>.|TRBV7-3|.|TRBJ2-3
CASSQSQRFTDTQYF
TGTGCCAGCAGCCAATCACAGCGATTCACAGATACGCAGTATTTT
>few|TRBV28|.|TRBJ1-2
CASSLRFSYGYTF
TGTGCCAGCAGTTTACGGTTCAGCTATGGCTACACCTTC
>few|TRBV20-1|TRBD2|TRBJ2-1
CSARLRGTISSNEQFF
TGCAGTGCTAGGTTACGCGGGACTATCAGCTCGAATGAGCAGTTCTTC
>.|TRBV9|.|TRBJ2-1
CASSQTRSTYNEQFF
TGTGCCAGCAGCCAAACCCGGAGTACTTACAATGAGCAGTTCTTC
>.|TRBV7-2|.|TRBJ1-5
CASSVEGLSRPQHF
TGTGCCAGCAGCGTAGAGGGGCTCTCGCGGCCCCAGCATTTT
>.|TRBV28|TRBD1|TRBJ1-2
CASSDGQGTYGYTF
TGTGCCAGCAGCGACGGACAGGGAACCTATGGCTACACCTTC
>many|TRBV7-2|.|TRBJ2-1
CASSPRDRYEQFF
TGTGCCAGCAGTCCCAGAGACAGATATGAGCAGTTCTTC
>few|TRBV28|TRBD2|TRBJ2-7
CASRGLAESYEQYF
TGTGCCAGCAGAGGGCTAGCGGAATCCTACGAGCAGTACTTC
>.|TRBV6-2/TRBV6-3|.|TRBJ2-1
CASRRSYNEQFF
TGTGCCAGCAGACGCTCCTACAATGAGCAGTTCTTC
>.|TRBV21-1|.|TRBJ2-5
CASNPRGRMYETQYF
TGTGCCAGCAACCCCAGGGGGAGGATGTATGAGACCCAGTACTTC
>.|TRBV7-2|.|TRBJ1-2
CASSFDKNYGYTF
TGTGCCAGCAGCTTCGACAAGAACTATGGCTACACCTTC
>many|TRBV20-1|.|TRBJ1-1
CSASNTEAFF
TGCAGTGCTTCGAACACTGAAGCTTTCTTT
>.|TRBV6-5|.|TRBJ1-4
CASSEHNEKLFF
TGTGCCAGCAGTGAGCATAATGAAAAACTGTTTTTT
>.|TRBV12-3/TRBV12-4|TRBD2|TRBJ2-1
CASSRGTTEFF
TGTGCCAGCAGTCGAGGGACTACGGAGTTCTTC